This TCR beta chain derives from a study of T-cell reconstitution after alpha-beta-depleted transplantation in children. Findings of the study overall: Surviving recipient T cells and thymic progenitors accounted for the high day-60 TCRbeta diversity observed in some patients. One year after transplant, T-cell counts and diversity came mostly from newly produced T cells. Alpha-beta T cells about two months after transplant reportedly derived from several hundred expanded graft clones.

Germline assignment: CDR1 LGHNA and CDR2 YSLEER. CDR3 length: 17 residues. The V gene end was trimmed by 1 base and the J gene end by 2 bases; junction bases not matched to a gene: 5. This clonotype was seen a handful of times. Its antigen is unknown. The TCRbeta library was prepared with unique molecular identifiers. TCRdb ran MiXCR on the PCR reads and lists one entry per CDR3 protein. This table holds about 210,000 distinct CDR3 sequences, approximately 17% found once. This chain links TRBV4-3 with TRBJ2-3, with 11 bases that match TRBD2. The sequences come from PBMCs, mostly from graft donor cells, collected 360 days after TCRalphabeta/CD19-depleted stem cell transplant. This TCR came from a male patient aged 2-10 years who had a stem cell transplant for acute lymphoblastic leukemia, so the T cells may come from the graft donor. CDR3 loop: CASSQVLAGGYTDTQYF. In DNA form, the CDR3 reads TGCGCCAGCAGCCAAGTCCTAGCGGGGGGATACACAGATACGCAGTATTTT.